This T cell receptor beta chain was captured by sequencing in a study of blood T cell repertoires in COVID-19 (TCRdb year 2020). Study-wide context: Samples from collaborators originated in the United States, Italy and Spain and spanned both the acute and convalescent phases of COVID-19. The repertoires were released in a freely available public database intended as a resource for research on the immune response to SARS-CoV-2. Sample metadata almost always included a de-identified subject ID, COVID-19 status, age in years and sex. The dataset comprised deeply sampled blood TCRbeta repertoires from subjects exposed to, actively infected with, or recovered from COVID-19. Samples came from the ongoing ImmuneRACE study (first 160 participants) plus 1,254 subjects from 6 global collaborators. The prospective study material was composed of cDNA or gDNA derived from T cells, B-cell-depleted T cells, or PBMCs. Where HLA class I and class II types were available, the types were taken from metadata supplied by the sample provider, not from assay-based typing. Study-wide conclusions, independent of this receptor: How much clinical and demographic metadata was included differed by source and by participant, and the metadata was provided uncurated.

TCRbeta CDR3 regions were amplified from genomic DNA by means of the immunoSEQ Assay, a bias-controlled multiplex PCR. Per the original workflow: Within the assay, amplification of reference gene primers was used to estimate how many nucleated cells each sample contained. Sequence reads were collapsed and filtered to measure the absolute abundance of every unique TCRbeta CDR3 rearrangement. Productive Simpson clonality was computed per sample as the square root of Simpson's diversity index over productive rearrangements. TCRdb's version of the immuneACCESS table is confined to in-frame rearrangements and falls short of the full clone set. An unresolved V gene accounts for under half of the shortfall where checked; the remainder is of unknown origin. From that table come the V and J calls and clone size; the DNA was used to work out D and trimming. The sample table holds about 35,000 clones, of which 75% to 90% were seen once. 35% to 45% of the sample goes to the ten largest clones.

On this clone itself: Its antigen target is currently unknown. Per-base qualities were not stored, and no clone one base away is much larger.

Collaborating institutions collected whole blood in K2EDTA tubes following their own protocols. For TCRbeta analysis, collaborators shipped samples in one of three forms: frozen whole blood, isolated PBMCs, or DNA extracted from either of those sample types. Sequenced material: peripheral blood. The origin of this receptor is a human donor in a cohort sampled during active or convalescent COVID-19. The donor label of this sample is uncertain.

The encoded CDR3 is CASSSGQDNSPLHF. At the DNA level, the sequence is TGTGCCAGCAGTTCGGGACAGGATAATTCACCCCTCCACTTT. The rearrangement joined TRBV6-5 to TRBJ1-6; 8 junctional bases match TRBD1. CDR1 MNHEY and CDR2 SVGAGI are derived from the germline V gene. The germline V end is reduced by 4 bases and the J end by 5 bases; junction bases left unmatched: 1. Including cysteine and phenylalanine, the CDR3 has 14 amino acids. The CDR3 DNA has 42 bases and is translated from base 1.